The 3 T cell receptor beta chains below come from one sample, sequenced in a study of blood T cells in healthy people across ages. Using a J-beta primer mix together with a sample-barcoded 5' primer, a second PCR was run for about 6 to 12 cycles. MiXCR was run by TCRdb on the 5' RACE reads, yielding one entry per CDR3 protein. The sample lists about 930,000 distinct CDR3 sequences, approximately 32% occurring once. A further study also used this sample, focusing on T cells of mothers and their children.

The sequenced sample was blood. These receptors were collected from a woman aged 40 to 50 in good health.

On this clonotype: One end of the junction is discordant with germline, which a read error may explain. The chain links TRBV5-1 to TRBJ1-2; no firm D call. The CDR3 runs 13 residues. The germline CDR1 and CDR2 sequences are SGHRS and YFSETQ. The CDR3 reads CASSLEGAYGCTF. CDR3 in DNA: TGCGCCAGCAGCTTGGAGGGAGCCTATGGCTGCACCTTC.

In its sample, this clonotype was seen many times. This chain connects TRBV27 to TRBJ2-7; D gene uncertain. Germline lookup yields CDR1 MNHEY and CDR2 SMNVEV (reference sequence). V was clipped by 6 bases and J by 5 bases, with 20 bases between them. The CDR3 spans 15 residues. Written as DNA, the CDR3 is TGTGCCAGCAGCTCCGTGGACCGTCCCAGGAACGAGCAGTACTTC. Amino acids: CASSSVDRPRNEQYF.

This clonotype was found many times. The V gene is TRBV7-8, the J gene TRBJ1-2, with 7 bases that match TRBD1. The V gene end was trimmed by 5 bases and the J gene end by 0 bases; junction bases not matched to a gene: 3. This CDR3 comprises 14 residues. Germline-derived CDR1 and CDR2 are SGHVS and FQNEAQ. The CDR3 nucleotides read TGTGCCAGCAGCAGGGACAGTTCTAACTATGGCTACACCTTC. Its protein is CASSRDSSNYGYTF.